The 7 T cell receptor beta chains given below trace back to one sample, sequenced in a study of vaccination effects on CD4 cells after COVID-19. The antigens of these receptors remain unknown. Libraries were prepared by immunoSEQ multiplex PCR; TCRdb keeps only in-frame clonotypes and omits some of them. The data show approximately 45,000 clones, more than 75% seen once. Once cultured for approximately eleven days, the cells underwent separation to obtain CD4+ T cells. The starting material was CD4+ T cells from PBMCs cultured without peptide, obtained before COVID-19 vaccination. The receptors here all came from a human donor who had a prior SARS-CoV-2 infection.

This clone was detected only a few times. The chain combines TRBV7-6 with TRBJ1-2, with a tentative D call TRBD1 (6 bases). Between the trimmed V and J ends, which lost 5 bases and 6 bases, there was a span of 13 bases. CDR1 and CDR2 (germline): SGHVS, FNYEAQ. The CDR3 is 13 amino acids. The CDR3 is CASSPMGADGYTF. In nucleotides, the CDR3 is TGTGCCAGCAGCCCGATGGGGGCAGATGGCTACACCTTC.

This sequence joins TRBV30 and TRBJ2-3; D may be TRBD1 (5 bases). The CDR3 runs to 12 residues. The V gene lost 4 bases and the J gene lost 7 bases, with 12 bases spanning the gap. The V gene's germline CDR1 is GTSNPN and CDR2 SVGIG (reference sequence). For the CDR3, the DNA is TGTGCCTGGATGGTGGGGCCAAATACGCAGTATTTT. This gives the protein CAWMVGPNTQYF.

The gene calls are TRBV19 and TRBJ2-5, with D hard to call. The CDR3 loop spans 14 amino acids. The V end was cut by 5 bases, the J end by 1 base, with 11 bases between. Germline CDR1 reads LNHDA; CDR2 reads SQIVND (reference sequence). The CDR3 is CASSLRLGQETQYF. CDR3 coding DNA: TGTGCCAGTAGTTTGCGGTTGGGCCAAGAGACCCAGTACTTC. Full variable domain (missing parts from reference TRBV19 and TRBJ2-5): DGGITQSPKYLFRKEGQNVTLSCEQNLNHDAMYWYRQDPGQGLRLIYYSQIVNDFQKGDIAEGYSVSREKKESFPLTVTSAQKNPTAFYLCASSLRLGQETQYFGPGTRLLVL.

The chain is built from TRBV28 and TRBJ2-1, with D perhaps matching TRBD2 (6 bases). From germline, CDR1 is MDHEN and CDR2 SYDVKM. Trimming took 0 bases from V and 8 from J, leaving 8 bases between them. There are 13 residues in the CDR3. CDR3 amino acids: CASSLWSGYEQFF. The CDR3 DNA reads TGTGCCAGCAGTTTATGGAGCGGGTATGAGCAGTTCTTC.

The gene calls are TRBV21-1 and TRBJ2-7; the D call in the table, TRBD2, was not verified against the DNA. TRBV21-1 is reported as a pseudogene. The CDR3 totals 16 residues. Here the CDR3 DNA reads TGTGCCAGCAGCTGCGGACTAGCGGGATCCCCCTACGAGCAGTACTTC. This encodes CASSCGLAGSPYEQYF.

The V and J genes are TRBV7-2 and TRBJ2-2; TRBD2 matches 8 bases. V lost 5 bases and J lost 4; bases outside the gene matches: 9. This CDR3 region has 16 residues. CDR1 is SGHTA and CDR2 is FQGNSA in the germline V gene. In nucleotides, the CDR3 is TGTGCCAGCAGCACCCCAAGCGGGAGAGTCACCGGGGAGCTGTTTTTT. Its protein is CASSTPSGRVTGELFF.

This clone was recorded once. V and J are TRBV4-2 and TRBJ2-7; 9 bases fit TRBD2. Trimming at V came to 4 bases and at J to 0 bases, leaving 10 bases not matched to a gene. From germline, CDR1 is LGHNA and CDR2 YNFKEQ. The CDR3 consists of 17 residues. CDR3 nucleotide sequence: TGTGCCAGCAGCCCACATGACAGCGGGGGGCGCTCCTACGAGCAGTACTTC. As protein: CASSPHDSGGRSYEQYF.